These 6 T cell receptor beta chains were sequenced from one sample in a study of T cells in Graves' hyperthyroidism and ophthalmopathy (dated by TCRdb to about 2019). The method behind the library was multiplex PCR. Instrument used: Illumina HiSeq 2000. Amplification of TCR beta CDR3 regions was carried out from RNA transcripts. A first-round RT-PCR of the TCR CDR3 used the HTBI primer set with the Qiagen OneStep RT-PCR kit. Clones were called with MiXCR by TCRdb after fastp trimmed the public reads at Q25, and only in-frame beta chains were retained. Every CDR3 protein is listed once, alongside the most common genes and DNA of its rows. The table for this sample lists some 300,000 distinct CDR3 sequences; about an eighth of them were counted only once. About 8% of the sample comes from the top ten. Material: blood. Every receptor here comes from a woman younger than 45 with Graves' hyperthyroidism that later progressed to Graves' ophthalmopathy.

At least ten counts were recorded for this clonotype. V and J are TRBV28 and TRBJ2-1, with D unclear. Germline assignment: CDR1 MDHEN and CDR2 SYDVKM. Trimming removed 5 bases from V and 8 bases from J, with 7 bases in between. CDR3 size: 11 residues. The CDR3 sequence is CASSPGYEQFF. CDR3 nucleotide sequence: TGTGCCAGCAGTCCTGGCTATGAGCAGTTCTTC.

This rearrangement joins TRBV3-1 to TRBJ1-2, with D possibly TRBD1 on 5 matching bases. Germline V gene lookup returns CDR1 LGHDT and CDR2 YNNKEL (reference sequence). With 4 bases removed from V and 5 bases from J, the gap between germline ends came to 17 bases. The CDR3 is 15 amino acids. In nucleotides, the CDR3 is TGTGCCAGCAGCCCAGCCGGGACGCTCGAATATGGCTACACCTTC. It encodes CASSPAGTLEYGYTF.

About this clonotype itself: No conserved phenylalanine or tryptophan ends this CDR3, so it is likely a read error. The chain combines TRBV7-3 with TRBJ1-1; D remains unclear. Per the germline V gene, CDR1 is SGHTA and CDR2 is FQGTGA. Trimming removed 4 bases from V and 1 base from J, with 7 bases in between. This CDR3 is built from 13 residues. CDR3 nucleotides: TGTGCCAGCAGCTCCGATTGGAACACTGAAGCTTTCTCT. Protein sequence: CASSSDWNTEAFS.

In this sample, this clonotype turned up many times. This chain joins TRBV11-1 and TRBJ2-3, with 7 positions matching TRBD2. Germline CDR1 SGHAT, CDR2 FQDESV (reference sequence). Trimming cost V 4 bases and J 2 bases; bases outside gene matches: 3. The CDR3 sequence is 14 residues long. CDR3 amino acids: CASSWDYSTDTQYF. The CDR3 DNA is TGTGCCAGCAGCTGGGACTACTCCACAGATACGCAGTATTTT.

This clonotype occurred many times. V gene TRBV18 combines with J gene TRBJ2-1; 7 bases are shared with TRBD1. Per germline, CDR1 KGHSH and CDR2 LQKENI. J lost 6 bases, V lost 2 bases, and 7 bases had no gene match. The CDR3 consists of 15 residues. This CDR3 reads CASSPATGTRNEQFF. The CDR3 coding sequence is TGTGCCAGCTCACCAGCGACAGGGACACGCAATGAGCAGTTCTTC.

In its sample, this clonotype was seen a few times. One junction end does not reproduce the germline sequence, and a read error may be involved. This chain connects TRBV12-3 or TRBV12-4 to TRBJ2-7, with no clear D. This CDR3 spans 13 amino acids. CDR3 sequence (DNA): TGTGCCAGCAGCCTGAGCGTGGCCTACGAGCTGTACTTC. Its protein product is CASSLSVAYELYF.